These T cell receptor beta chains were read from a single sample in a study of T cell responses to AZD1222 COVID-19 vaccine. Method: immunoSEQ multiplex PCR; TCRdb's copy keeps in-frame clones and lacks some. The sample has 60,000 to 80,000 clones; around 90% are singletons. This specimen consisted of peripheral blood, obtained on day 0 of AZD1222 vaccination. These receptors all stem from an adult in good health. Each CDR3 is given with its conserved first and last residue. Each record gives: CDR3 protein, CDR3 DNA, D gene, J gene, clone size, V gene. The D gene is left open where the match is weak. Clone sizes are given selectively: once, few, many, or a class where the clone is expanded.

cdr3_aa: CASSFGPGRETQYF; cdr3_nt: TGTGCCAGCAGCTTCGGTCCTGGGCGGGAGACCCAGTACTTC; d_call: -; j_call: TRBJ2-5; clone_size: -; v_call: TRBV7-3
cdr3_aa: CASSVSLNTGELFF; cdr3_nt: TGTGCCAGCAGCGTATCTCTGAACACCGGGGAGCTGTTTTTT; d_call: -; j_call: TRBJ2-2; clone_size: few; v_call: TRBV9
cdr3_aa: CASSHGGPTEQFF; cdr3_nt: TGCGCCAGCAGCCATGGGGGACCGACAGAGCAGTTCTTC; d_call: -; j_call: TRBJ2-1; clone_size: -; v_call: TRBV5-1
cdr3_aa: CASSPRTGFDNSPLHF; cdr3_nt: TGTGCCAGCAGCCCCCGGACAGGGTTCGATAATTCACCCCTCCACTTT; d_call: TRBD1; j_call: TRBJ1-6; clone_size: -; v_call: TRBV11-2
cdr3_aa: CASSYEGDRAYEQYF; cdr3_nt: TGTGCCAGCAGCTACGAGGGGGACAGGGCCTACGAGCAGTACTTC; d_call: TRBD1; j_call: TRBJ2-7; clone_size: -; v_call: TRBV5-4
cdr3_aa: CASSPVLRYGYTF; cdr3_nt: TGTGCCAGCAGCCCGGTGCTTAGATATGGCTACACCTTC; d_call: -; j_call: TRBJ1-2; clone_size: -; v_call: TRBV6-6
cdr3_aa: CASSLQRLTNYGYTF; cdr3_nt: TGTGCCAGCAGCTTACAGCGCCTGACTAACTATGGCTACACCTTC; d_call: -; j_call: TRBJ1-2; clone_size: -; v_call: TRBV5-5
cdr3_aa: CASTESLSGANVLTF; cdr3_nt: TGCGCCAGTACGGAAAGCCTCTCTGGGGCCAACGTCCTGACTTTC; d_call: -; j_call: TRBJ2-6; clone_size: -; v_call: TRBV5-1
cdr3_aa: CASSENGRGNEKLFF; cdr3_nt: TGTGCCAGCAGTGAAAACGGCAGGGGGAATGAAAAACTGTTTTTT; d_call: TRBD1; j_call: TRBJ1-4; clone_size: -; v_call: TRBV2
cdr3_aa: CASSPRVPADTQYF; cdr3_nt: TGTGCCAGCAGCCCCCGGGTTCCCGCAGATACGCAGTATTTT; d_call: -; j_call: TRBJ2-3; clone_size: -; v_call: TRBV6-6
cdr3_aa: CASTPTGGIYEQYF; cdr3_nt: TGTGCCAGTACCCCGACAGGAGGAATCTACGAGCAGTACTTC; d_call: -; j_call: TRBJ2-7; clone_size: -; v_call: TRBV19
cdr3_aa: CASISGAGRDTEAFF; cdr3_nt: TGCGCCAGCATCTCGGGGGCAGGGAGGGATACTGAAGCTTTCTTT; d_call: -; j_call: TRBJ1-1; clone_size: -; v_call: TRBV5-1
cdr3_aa: CASSLSPFQETQYF; cdr3_nt: TGCGCCAGCAGCCTCAGTCCCTTCCAAGAGACCCAGTACTTC; d_call: -; j_call: TRBJ2-5; clone_size: -; v_call: TRBV4-1
cdr3_aa: CASSPIRDSSYNEQFF; cdr3_nt: TGTGCCAGCAGCCCCATCCGGGACAGCTCCTACAATGAGCAGTTCTTC; d_call: TRBD1; j_call: TRBJ2-1; clone_size: -; v_call: TRBV3-1/TRBV3-2
cdr3_aa: CASSLGQVSGANVLTF; cdr3_nt: TGCGCCAGCAGCTTGGGACAAGTCTCTGGGGCCAACGTCCTGACTTTC; d_call: -; j_call: TRBJ2-6; clone_size: -; v_call: TRBV5-1
cdr3_aa: CASSLEASGGAHEQFF; cdr3_nt: TGCGCCAGCAGCTTGGAGGCTAGCGGGGGGGCACATGAGCAGTTCTTC; d_call: TRBD2; j_call: TRBJ2-1; clone_size: -; v_call: TRBV5-1
cdr3_aa: CASRDRVNSPLHF; cdr3_nt: TGTGCCAGCAGAGACAGGGTGAATTCACCCCTCCACTTT; d_call: TRBD1; j_call: TRBJ1-6; clone_size: -; v_call: TRBV19
cdr3_aa: CASKPGDYEQYF; cdr3_nt: TGTGCCAGCAAACCAGGGGATTACGAGCAGTACTTC; d_call: -; j_call: TRBJ2-7; clone_size: -; v_call: TRBV21-1
cdr3_aa: CASSASGVGTDTQYF; cdr3_nt: TGTGCCAGCTCAGCGTCGGGGGTAGGCACAGATACGCAGTATTTT; d_call: -; j_call: TRBJ2-3; clone_size: -; v_call: TRBV18
cdr3_aa: CASPPAGGENTEAFF; cdr3_nt: TGTGCCAGCCCCCCCGCAGGGGGCGAAAACACTGAAGCTTTCTTT; d_call: TRBD1; j_call: TRBJ1-1; clone_size: -; v_call: TRBV28
cdr3_aa: CASSSQGNTEAFF; cdr3_nt: TGTGCCAGCAGCTCGCAGGGGAACACTGAAGCTTTCTTT; d_call: -; j_call: TRBJ1-1; clone_size: -; v_call: TRBV11-2
cdr3_aa: CASSSNPNYYNEQFF; cdr3_nt: TGTGCCAGCAGTTCTAACCCGAACTATTACAATGAGCAGTTCTTC; d_call: -; j_call: TRBJ2-1; clone_size: -; v_call: TRBV27
cdr3_aa: CASSPGTSSGNEQFF; cdr3_nt: TGTGCCAGCAGCCCCGGGACTAGTTCTGGGAATGAGCAGTTCTTC; d_call: TRBD2; j_call: TRBJ2-1; clone_size: -; v_call: TRBV7-7
cdr3_aa: CAISTRTGSTDTQYF; cdr3_nt: TGTGCCATCAGTACCCGGACAGGAAGCACAGATACGCAGTATTTT; d_call: TRBD1; j_call: TRBJ2-3; clone_size: -; v_call: TRBV10-3
cdr3_aa: CASSPRPGTSSGYTF; cdr3_nt: TGCGCCAGCAGCCCCCGCCCCGGGACGTCAAGCGGCTACACCTTC; d_call: -; j_call: TRBJ1-2; clone_size: -; v_call: TRBV5-1
cdr3_aa: CASSQDRATGELFF; cdr3_nt: TGTGCCAGCAGCCAAGATCGGGCGACCGGGGAGCTGTTTTTT; d_call: -; j_call: TRBJ2-2; clone_size: -; v_call: TRBV3-1/TRBV3-2
cdr3_aa: CASSLGQWSNQPQHF; cdr3_nt: TGTGCCAGCAGTCTCGGGCAGTGGAGCAATCAGCCCCAGCATTTT; d_call: -; j_call: TRBJ1-5; clone_size: -; v_call: TRBV3-1/TRBV3-2
cdr3_aa: CAWSVLRASEQFF; cdr3_nt: TGTGCCTGGAGTGTACTCAGGGCATCTGAGCAGTTCTTC; d_call: -; j_call: TRBJ2-1; clone_size: -; v_call: TRBV30
cdr3_aa: CASSIHRDNGYTF; cdr3_nt: TGTGCCAGTAGTATTCACAGGGACAATGGCTACACCTTC; d_call: -; j_call: TRBJ1-2; clone_size: -; v_call: TRBV19
cdr3_aa: CASSSFSGNTIYF; cdr3_nt: TGTGCCAGCAGTTCCTTCTCTGGAAACACCATATATTTT; d_call: -; j_call: TRBJ1-3; clone_size: -; v_call: TRBV9
cdr3_aa: CASSVKDRRLAKNIQYF; cdr3_nt: TGTGCCAGCAGCGTTAAGGACAGGCGCCTAGCCAAAAACATTCAGTACTTC; d_call: TRBD1; j_call: TRBJ2-4; clone_size: -; v_call: TRBV11-2
cdr3_aa: CASGVSGPSPLHF; cdr3_nt: TGTGCCAGTGGGGTATCTGGCCCTTCACCCCTCCACTTT; d_call: -; j_call: TRBJ1-6; clone_size: -; v_call: TRBV19
cdr3_aa: CASGLAVNYGYTF; cdr3_nt: TGCGCCAGCGGCCTGGCGGTCAACTATGGCTACACCTTC; d_call: -; j_call: TRBJ1-2; clone_size: few; v_call: TRBV5-1
cdr3_aa: CASGLVFGTANTEAFF; cdr3_nt: TGTGCTAGTGGTTTGGTATTTGGGACTGCGAACACTGAAGCTTTCTTT; d_call: -; j_call: TRBJ1-1; clone_size: -; v_call: TRBV12-5
cdr3_aa: CASSYVGGTGYTF; cdr3_nt: TGTGCCAGCAGTTACGTAGGGGGCACTGGCTACACCTTC; d_call: TRBD1; j_call: TRBJ1-2; clone_size: -; v_call: TRBV6-5
cdr3_aa: CASSDSWGANTGELFF; cdr3_nt: TGTGCCAGCAGTGATTCGTGGGGAGCGAACACCGGGGAGCTGTTTTTT; d_call: -; j_call: TRBJ2-2; clone_size: -; v_call: TRBV6-1
cdr3_aa: CASSLVLSSEKLFF; cdr3_nt: TGCGCCAGCAGCTTGGTTCTCAGCAGTGAAAAACTGTTTTTT; d_call: -; j_call: TRBJ1-4; clone_size: -; v_call: TRBV5-1
cdr3_aa: CASSYLYGYTF; cdr3_nt: TGTGCCAGCAGTTACCTCTATGGCTACACCTTC; d_call: -; j_call: TRBJ1-2; clone_size: -; v_call: TRBV12-3/TRBV12-4
cdr3_aa: CASSEVDRVGNIQYF; cdr3_nt: TGTGCCAGCAGTGAAGTCGACAGGGTAGGAAACATTCAGTACTTC; d_call: TRBD1; j_call: TRBJ2-4; clone_size: -; v_call: TRBV2
cdr3_aa: CASSYRTSGGYEQYF; cdr3_nt: TGTGCCAGCAGTTACCGGACTAGCGGGGGATACGAGCAGTACTTC; d_call: TRBD2; j_call: TRBJ2-7; clone_size: -; v_call: TRBV6-2/TRBV6-3
cdr3_aa: CASSPQGGNTYEQYF; cdr3_nt: TGTGCCAGCAGCCCCCAGGGGGGAAACACCTACGAGCAGTACTTC; d_call: -; j_call: TRBJ2-7; clone_size: -; v_call: TRBV7-8
cdr3_aa: CASSLSRVGTGELFF; cdr3_nt: TGTGCCAGCAGCTTATCCAGGGTGGGCACCGGGGAGCTGTTTTTT; d_call: -; j_call: TRBJ2-2; clone_size: -; v_call: TRBV7-9
cdr3_aa: CASSSRDRGDGYTF; cdr3_nt: TGCGCCAGCAGCTCCCGGGACAGGGGGGACGGCTACACCTTC; d_call: TRBD1; j_call: TRBJ1-2; clone_size: -; v_call: TRBV5-1
cdr3_aa: CASSHWSGQAITQYF; cdr3_nt: TGTGCCAGCAGCCATTGGTCTGGACAGGCAATTACGCAGTATTTT; d_call: TRBD1; j_call: TRBJ2-3; clone_size: -; v_call: TRBV5-8
cdr3_aa: CASSESLLTAQYF; cdr3_nt: TGCGCCAGCAGTGAGTCGTTACTCACGGCCCAGTACTTC; d_call: -; j_call: TRBJ2-5; clone_size: -; v_call: TRBV10-2